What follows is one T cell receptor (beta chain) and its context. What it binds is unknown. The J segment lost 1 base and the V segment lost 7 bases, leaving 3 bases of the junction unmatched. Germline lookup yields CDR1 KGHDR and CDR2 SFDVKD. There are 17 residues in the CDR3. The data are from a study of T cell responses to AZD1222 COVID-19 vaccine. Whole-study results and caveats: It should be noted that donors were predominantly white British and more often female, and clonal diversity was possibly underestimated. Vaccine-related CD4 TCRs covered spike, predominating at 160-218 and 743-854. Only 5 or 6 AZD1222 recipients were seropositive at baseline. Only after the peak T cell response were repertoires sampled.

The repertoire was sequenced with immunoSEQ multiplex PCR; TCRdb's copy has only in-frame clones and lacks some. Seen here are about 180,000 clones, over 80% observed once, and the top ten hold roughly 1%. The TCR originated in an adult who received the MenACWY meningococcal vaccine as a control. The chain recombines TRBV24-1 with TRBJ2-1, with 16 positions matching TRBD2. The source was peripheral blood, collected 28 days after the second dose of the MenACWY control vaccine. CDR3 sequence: CATSRGLAGGSYNEQFF. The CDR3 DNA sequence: TGTGCCACCAGCCGGGGACTAGCGGGAGGGTCCTACAATGAGCAGTTCTTC.